The 26 T cell receptor beta chains below all came from one sample that was sequenced in a study of T cells in Graves' hyperthyroidism and ophthalmopathy. From RNA transcripts, TCR beta CDR3 regions were amplified. First-round RT-PCR with HTBI primers amplified the TCR CDR3 region. TCRdb re-analysed the multiplex PCR reads in MiXCR, keeping a single row per CDR3 protein. Of some 570,000 distinct CDR3 sequences in the sample, roughly 15% were seen once. The sequenced sample was blood. The receptors come from a woman younger than 35 with Graves' ophthalmopathy.

On this clonotype itself: A much larger clonotype is one base distant, so this may be a read error. The chain recombines TRBV28 with TRBJ2-3, with D perhaps TRBD1 (5 bases). The ends were cut back, 8 bases at V and 2 bases at J, with 11 bases in the middle. The CDR3 spans 13 residues. CDR1 is MDHEN, CDR2 SYDVKM, per germline. The CDR3 DNA reads as TGTGCCAGCGGTCGACAGCTCACAGATACGCAGTATTTT. Amino acid sequence: CASGRQLTDTQYF.

The chain employs TRBV6-4 and TRBJ2-1; the match to TRBD1 covers 8 bases. The CDR3 is made up of 14 amino acids. Germline CDR1 MRHNA, CDR2 SNTAGT. V was clipped by 5 bases and J by 9 bases; unmatched bases: 9. The CDR3 DNA sequence: TGTGCCAGCAGTCAGACAGGGGAAATCGGTGAGCAGTTCTTC. This encodes CASSQTGEIGEQFF.

Details on this clonotype: A much larger clone lies one base from this, so it may be a read error. This sequence joins TRBV7-9 and TRBJ2-5; D is ambiguous. This CDR3 spans 13 amino acids. Trimming removed 5 bases from V and 5 bases from J, with 12 bases in between. The germline CDR1 and CDR2 sequences are SEHNR and FQNEAQ (reference sequence). This CDR3 is CASSQTRYETQYF. The CDR3 nucleotides read TGTGCCAGCAGCCAAACGCGGTACGAGACCCAGTACTTC.

This clonotype was seen many times. The chain carries TRBV28 and TRBJ2-1; unclear D gene. The germline CDR1 and CDR2 sequences are MDHEN and SYDVKM. Trimming stripped 2 bases from V and 1 base from J, with 12 bases between. The CDR3 length is 16 residues. CDR3 sequence reads: CASSLDLYSSYNEQFF. The CDR3 DNA sequence: TGTGCCAGCAGTTTAGATTTGTACAGTTCCTACAATGAGCAGTTCTTC.

In this sample, this clonotype turned up many times. This rearrangement joins TRBV28 to TRBJ2-5; no definite D call. CDR3 length: 11 amino acids. V was clipped by 6 bases and J by 7 bases, with 9 bases between them. Germline loops: CDR1 MDHEN, CDR2 SYDVKM. The CDR3 spells CASSSERTQYF. The CDR3 DNA is TGTGCCAGCAGCTCCGAGCGGACCCAGTACTTC.

This clonotype was detected ten times or more. The chain combines TRBV4-2 with TRBJ2-1; D gene unclear. Trimming took off 0 bases at V and 2 bases at J, with 8 bases between the two ends. From germline, CDR1 is LGHNA and CDR2 YNFKEQ. This CDR3 has 15 residues. The CDR3 DNA reads TGTGCCAGCAGCCAAGAGTCGGCTGCCTACAATGAGCAGTTCTTC. Translation gives CASSQESAAYNEQFF.

This clonotype was recorded at least ten times. The chain is built from TRBV29-1 and TRBJ1-1, with unresolved D. Germline lookup yields CDR1 SQVTM and CDR2 ANQGSEA. The length of the CDR3 is 12 residues. V lost 2 bases and J lost 0, with 4 bases in between. The CDR3 DNA reads TGCAGCGTTGAAAGGATGAACACTGAAGCTTTCTTT. Translating gives CSVERMNTEAFF.

Many counts were recorded for this clonotype. The V call is TRBV28, the J call TRBJ2-1; 11 bases map to TRBD2. Germline values: CDR1 MDHEN, CDR2 SYDVKM. The CDR3 length is 18 residues. J gave up 5 bases and V 4 bases, and 13 bases lay outside the gene matches. The CDR3 protein is CASSYPIALAGEHNEQFF. CDR3 bases: TGTGCCAGCAGTTACCCAATTGCACTAGCGGGAGAACACAATGAGCAGTTCTTC.

The sample holds many counts of this clonotype. CDR3 in amino acids: CASSLGRQKTLNTEAFF. The DNA of the CDR3 is TGCGCCAGCAGCTTGGGAAGACAGAAAACTCTGAACACTGAAGCTTTCTTT. The V and J genes are TRBV5-1 and TRBJ1-1, with D tentatively TRBD1 (5 bases). Germline V CDR1 and CDR2: SGHRS, YFSETQ. The V gene lost 0 bases and the J gene lost 0 bases, with 15 bases spanning the gap. This CDR3 contains 17 residues.

The chain employs TRBV6-1 and TRBJ2-7; the D is unclear. Trimming cost V 3 bases and J 2 bases, with 8 bases left between them. Germline CDR1 and CDR2: MNHNS and SASEGT. This CDR3 spans 13 amino acids. CDR3 sequence (DNA): TGTGCCAGCAGTGACTATGTCACCTACGAGCAGTACTTC. The encoded protein is CASSDYVTYEQYF.

This clonotype has only a few counts. The J gene is TRBJ2-7, the V gene TRBV10-3; no clear D. The CDR3 totals 12 residues. Trimming pared 6 bases from V and 5 bases from J, leaving 11 bases between. Per the germline V gene, CDR1 is ENHRY and CDR2 is SYGVKD. CDR3 bases: TGTGCCATCAGCTCGGCCTTGGACGAGCAGTACTTC. Translated: CAISSALDEQYF.

This clonotype came up many times. V is TRBV6-2 or TRBV6-3 and J is TRBJ1-1; D gene unclear. V lost 0 bases and J lost 5, with 7 bases in between. This CDR3 has 13 amino acids. CDR1 is MNHEY, CDR2 SVGEGT, per germline. As DNA, the CDR3 is TGTGCCAGCAGTTACTCCAGATTAACTGAAGCTTTCTTT. Its translation is CASSYSRLTEAFF.

The gene calls are TRBV19 and TRBJ1-1; D gene unclear. The CDR3 consists of 15 residues. Germline CDR1 LNHDA, CDR2 SQIVND (reference sequence). Trimming stripped 6 bases from V and 4 bases from J, with 18 bases between. CDR3 protein: CASSRRGSTVTEAFF. The DNA for the CDR3 is TGTGCCAGTAGCAGGCGGGGTTCAACGGTCACTGAAGCTTTCTTT.

This clonotype was observed at least ten times. This chain connects TRBV10-3 to TRBJ2-3; 12 nucleotides line up with TRBD2. CDR1 is ENHRY, CDR2 SYGVKD, per germline. The CDR3 runs to 16 residues. The V gene end was trimmed by 4 bases and the J gene end by 0 bases; junction bases not matched to a gene: 2. For the CDR3, the DNA is TGTGCCATCAGTGCCGGGACTAGCGGGAGCACAGATACGCAGTATTTT. Translated: CAISAGTSGSTDTQYF.

This clonotype was seen repeatedly, ten times or more. The gene calls are TRBV7-6 and TRBJ2-1; a possible D gene is TRBD2 (6 bases). The ends were cut back, 3 bases at V and 0 bases at J, with 12 bases in the middle. Germline assignment: CDR1 SGHVS and CDR2 FNYEAQ. The CDR3 spans 16 residues. CDR3: CASSLFIGSSYNEQFF. For the CDR3, the DNA is TGTGCCAGCAGCTTGTTCATCGGGAGCTCCTACAATGAGCAGTTCTTC.

CDR3: CASRNNSGGAYNEQFF. CDR3 DNA: TGTGCCAGCAGGAATAATAGCGGGGGCGCCTACAATGAGCAGTTCTTC. The chain links TRBV2 to TRBJ2-1; 9 positions agree with TRBD2. The junction had 8 bases not matched to a gene; V was cut back by 6 bases and J by 2 bases. The CDR3 contains 16 residues. Germline assignment: CDR1 SNHLY and CDR2 FYNNEI.

The table lists this clonotype with many counts. CDR3 nucleotides: TGTGCCAGCAGTTCCCCATTCGACAGCTACGAGCAGTACTTC. Its protein product is CASSSPFDSYEQYF. The V call is TRBV27, the J call TRBJ2-7; D perhaps matches TRBD1 (5 bases). V gave up 4 bases and J gave up 3 bases, with 13 bases separating them. The CDR3 extends over 14 amino acids. Germline lookup yields CDR1 MNHEY and CDR2 SMNVEV (reference sequence).

V usage is TRBV24-1 and J usage is TRBJ2-7; 8 positions match TRBD2. Germline CDR1 is KGHDR and CDR2 is SFDVKD. Trimming removed 3 bases from V and 0 bases from J; junction bases left unmatched: 3. The CDR3 has 15 amino acids. In DNA form, the CDR3 reads TGTGCCACCAGTGATAAAAGCGGGAGCTCCTACGAGCAGTACTTC. It is translated as CATSDKSGSSYEQYF.

This clonotype occurred many times. The V and J genes are TRBV6-1 and TRBJ1-5; TRBD1 matches at 7 bases. Germline V gene lookup returns CDR1 MNHNS and CDR2 SASEGT. J gave up 0 bases and V 10 bases, and 15 bases lay outside the gene matches. This CDR3 has 17 residues. The CDR3 loop is CATVGTDENYSNQPQHF. The CDR3 coding sequence is TGTGCCACCGTGGGGACAGACGAGAACTATAGCAATCAGCCCCAGCATTTT.

This clonotype was observed at least ten times. The chain recombines TRBV12-5 with TRBJ1-2; 8 nucleotides match TRBD1. The V gene end was trimmed by 0 bases and the J gene end by 2 bases; junction bases not matched to a gene: 11. This CDR3 has 18 amino acids. CDR1 and CDR2 from the germline V gene are LGHNT and FRNRAP. The CDR3 loop is CASGLVLTGDGSNYGYTF. The CDR3 DNA is TGTGCTAGTGGTTTGGTACTGACAGGGGATGGATCGAACTATGGCTACACCTTC.

This clonotype was observed at least ten times. V and J are TRBV7-3 and TRBJ1-1; no clear D gene. Per the germline V gene, CDR1 is SGHTA and CDR2 is FQGTGA. Trimming left V 5 bases short and J 2 bases short, with 12 bases between. This CDR3 comprises 14 residues. This chain's CDR3 is CASSPTVGNTEAFF. In nucleotides, the CDR3 is TGTGCCAGCAGCCCCACCGTCGGTAACACTGAAGCTTTCTTT.

This clonotype was recorded many times. V is TRBV7-2 and J is TRBJ1-2, with 11 bases that match TRBD1. This CDR3 has 16 amino acids. The junction had 14 bases not matched to a gene; V was cut back by 6 bases and J by 8 bases. Germline-derived CDR1 and CDR2 are SGHTA and FQGNSA. For the CDR3, the DNA is TGTGCCAGCAGACAAAGAGGGACAGGGGGGAAATCCGGCTACACCTTC. It specifies CASRQRGTGGKSGYTF. Using reference TRBV7-2 and TRBJ1-2 for the parts outside the CDR3, the full variable domain is GAGVSQSPSNKVTEKGKDVELRCDPISGHTALYWYRQSLGQGLEFLIYFQGNSAPDKSGLPSDRFSAERTGGSVSTLTIQRTQQEDSAVYLCASRQRGTGGKSGYTFGSGTRLTVV.

This clonotype showed up many times. V is TRBV27 and J is TRBJ1-4, with 8 bases matching TRBD1. The J segment lost 8 bases and the V segment lost 5 bases, leaving 10 bases of the junction unmatched. The germline CDR1 and CDR2 sequences are MNHEY and SMNVEV (reference sequence). The CDR3 length is 15 residues. CDR3 sequence: CASSHPSGGSEKLFF. The CDR3, as DNA: TGTGCCAGCAGTCACCCGTCAGGGGGCAGCGAAAAACTGTTTTTT.

The genes are TRBV28 and TRBJ2-7; D is possibly TRBD1 (6 bases). CDR1 is MDHEN and CDR2 is SYDVKM in the germline V gene. V gave up 6 bases and J gave up 7 bases, with 22 bases separating them. The CDR3 runs 15 residues. CDR3 sequence: CASSDGGTLVREQYF. Here the CDR3 DNA reads TGTGCCAGCAGCGATGGGGGCACCTTGGTTAGAGAGCAGTACTTC. Variable domain in full (rest from reference TRBV28 and TRBJ2-7): DVKVTQSSRYLVKRTGEKVFLECVQDMDHENMFWYRQDPGLGLRLIYFSYDVKMKEKGDIPEGYSVSREKKERFSLILESASTNQTSMYLCASSDGGTLVREQYFGPGTRLTVT.

This clonotype has more than one count but fewer than ten. V and J are TRBV14 and TRBJ1-2; D unresolved. Germline lookup yields CDR1 SGHDN and CDR2 FVKESK. This CDR3 is built from 14 residues. V dropped 4 bases and J dropped 1 base, with 10 bases sitting between them. DNA for the CDR3: TGTGCCAGCAGCCCCCTGGACCGTAACTATGGCTACACCTTC. It yields the protein CASSPLDRNYGYTF.

This clonotype occurred many times. This sequence joins TRBV27 and TRBJ2-7, with TRBD1 matching 10 bases. Trimming removed 2 bases from V and 3 bases from J; junction bases left unmatched: 4. Germline CDR1 is MNHEY and CDR2 is SMNVEV (reference sequence). The CDR3 totals 15 residues. Here the CDR3 DNA reads TGTGCCAGCAGTTTAGTTGGGACAGGGGTCTACGAGCAGTACTTC. Residues: CASSLVGTGVYEQYF.